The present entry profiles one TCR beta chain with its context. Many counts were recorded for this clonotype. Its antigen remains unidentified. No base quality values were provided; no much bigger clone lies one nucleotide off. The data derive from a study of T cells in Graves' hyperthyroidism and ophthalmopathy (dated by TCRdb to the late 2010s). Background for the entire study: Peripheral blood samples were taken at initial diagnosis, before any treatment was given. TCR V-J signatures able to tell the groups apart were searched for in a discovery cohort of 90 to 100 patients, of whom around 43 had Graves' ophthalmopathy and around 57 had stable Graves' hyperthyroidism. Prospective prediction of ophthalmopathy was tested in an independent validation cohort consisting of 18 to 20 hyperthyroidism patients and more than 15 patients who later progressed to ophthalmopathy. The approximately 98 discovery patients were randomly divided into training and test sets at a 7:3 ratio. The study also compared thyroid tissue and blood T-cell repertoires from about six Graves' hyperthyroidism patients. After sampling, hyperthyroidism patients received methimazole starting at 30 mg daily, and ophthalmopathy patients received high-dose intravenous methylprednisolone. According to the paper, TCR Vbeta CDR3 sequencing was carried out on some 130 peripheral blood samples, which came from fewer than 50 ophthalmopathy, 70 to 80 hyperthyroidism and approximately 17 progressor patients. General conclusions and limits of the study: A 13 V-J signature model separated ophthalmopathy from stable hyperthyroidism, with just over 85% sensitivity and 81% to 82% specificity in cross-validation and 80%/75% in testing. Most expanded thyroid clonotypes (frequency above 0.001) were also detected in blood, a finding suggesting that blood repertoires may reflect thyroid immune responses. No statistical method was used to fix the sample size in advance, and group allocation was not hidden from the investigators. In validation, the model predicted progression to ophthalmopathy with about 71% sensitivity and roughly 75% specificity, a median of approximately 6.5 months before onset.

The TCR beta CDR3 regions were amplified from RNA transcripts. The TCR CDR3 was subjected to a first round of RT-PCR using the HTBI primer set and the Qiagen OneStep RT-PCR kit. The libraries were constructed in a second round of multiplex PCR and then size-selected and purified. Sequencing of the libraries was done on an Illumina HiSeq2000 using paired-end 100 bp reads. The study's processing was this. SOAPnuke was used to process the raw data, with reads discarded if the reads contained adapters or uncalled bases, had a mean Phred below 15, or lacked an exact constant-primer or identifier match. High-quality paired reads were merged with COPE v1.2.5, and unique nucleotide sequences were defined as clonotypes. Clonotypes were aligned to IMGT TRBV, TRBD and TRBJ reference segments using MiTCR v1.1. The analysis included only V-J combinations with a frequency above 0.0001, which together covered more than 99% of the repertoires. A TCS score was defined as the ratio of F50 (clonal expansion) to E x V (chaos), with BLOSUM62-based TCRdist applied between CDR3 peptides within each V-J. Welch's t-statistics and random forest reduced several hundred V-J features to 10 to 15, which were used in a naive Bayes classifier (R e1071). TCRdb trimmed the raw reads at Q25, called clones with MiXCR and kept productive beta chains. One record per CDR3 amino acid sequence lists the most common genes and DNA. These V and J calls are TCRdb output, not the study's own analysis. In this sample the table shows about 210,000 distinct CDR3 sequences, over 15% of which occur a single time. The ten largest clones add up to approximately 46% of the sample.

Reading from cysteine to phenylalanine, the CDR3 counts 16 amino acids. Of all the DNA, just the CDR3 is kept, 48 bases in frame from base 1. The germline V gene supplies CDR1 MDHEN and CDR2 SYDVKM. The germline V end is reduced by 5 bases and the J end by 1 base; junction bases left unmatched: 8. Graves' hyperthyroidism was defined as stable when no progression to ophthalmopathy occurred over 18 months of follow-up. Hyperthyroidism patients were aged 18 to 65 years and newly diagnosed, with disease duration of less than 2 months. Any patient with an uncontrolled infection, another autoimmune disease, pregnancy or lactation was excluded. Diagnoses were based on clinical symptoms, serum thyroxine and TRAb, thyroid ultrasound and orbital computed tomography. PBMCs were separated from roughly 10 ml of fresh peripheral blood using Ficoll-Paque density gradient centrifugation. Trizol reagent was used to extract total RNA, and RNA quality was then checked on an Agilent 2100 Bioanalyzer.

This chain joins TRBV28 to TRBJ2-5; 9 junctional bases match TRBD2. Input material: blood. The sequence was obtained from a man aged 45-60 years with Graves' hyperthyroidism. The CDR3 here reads CASSPPSGMSQETQYF. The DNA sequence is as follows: TGTGCCAGCAGTCCACCTAGCGGGATGAGCCAAGAGACCCAGTACTTC.